This T cell receptor beta chain was captured in a study of CD8 T cells in ankylosing spondylitis. TCRdb ran MiXCR on the 5' RACE reads and lists one entry per CDR3 protein. The data contain 80,000 to 100,000 distinct CDR3 sequences, about 8.6% of them singletons. Study-wide points: Significant enrichment of disease-linked clones was reportedly seen in matched ankylosing spondylitis synovial fluid. Apparently characteristic of ankylosing spondylitis blood was a TCR beta motif (roughly eight highly homologous variants).

This clonotype has a count of ten or more. Antigen unknown. Germline CDR1 reads SGDLS; CDR2 reads YYNGEE. Trimming stripped 1 base from V and 7 bases from J, with 11 bases between. This CDR3 region has 14 residues. This receptor was identified in a male donor with ankylosing spondylitis or in good health (not recorded which). The chain carries TRBV9 and TRBJ2-2, with no clear D. Sequencing was done on a sample of blood, either unsorted or a sorted T cell fraction (not recorded which). The CDR3 loop is CASSVFPTYGELFF. In nucleotides, the CDR3 is TGTGCCAGCAGCGTATTCCCCACTTACGGGGAGCTGTTTTTT.